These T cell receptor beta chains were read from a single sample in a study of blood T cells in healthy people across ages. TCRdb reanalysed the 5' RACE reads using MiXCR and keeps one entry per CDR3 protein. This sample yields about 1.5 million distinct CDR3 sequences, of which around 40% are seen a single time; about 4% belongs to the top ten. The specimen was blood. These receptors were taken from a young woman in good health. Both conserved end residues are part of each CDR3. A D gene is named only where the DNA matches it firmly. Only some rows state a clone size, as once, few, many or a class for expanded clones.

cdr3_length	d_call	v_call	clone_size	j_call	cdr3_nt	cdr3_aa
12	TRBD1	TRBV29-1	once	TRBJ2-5	TGCAGCGTTGACAGGGGGCCGGGACCCCAGTACTTC	CSVDRGPGPQYF
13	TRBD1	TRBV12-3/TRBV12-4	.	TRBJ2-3	TGTGCCAGCAGCCCCGGGACAGAAGATACGCAGTATTTT	CASSPGTEDTQYF
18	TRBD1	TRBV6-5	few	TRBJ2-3	TGTGCCAGCAGTTACGCCGAGGGGGCCTGGGGTCGTCCAGATACGCAGTATTTT	CASSYAEGAWGRPDTQYF
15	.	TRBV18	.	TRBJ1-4	TGTGCCAGCTCACCACCCGGGACTACTAATGAAAAACTGTTTTTT	CASSPPGTTNEKLFF
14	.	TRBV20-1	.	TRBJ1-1	TGCAGTGCCAAGACCCCAGGGGTTTGGACTGAAGCTTTCTTT	CSAKTPGVWTEAFF
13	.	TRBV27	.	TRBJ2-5	TGTGCCAGCAGTTTAACGCTAGCGGAGACCCAGTACTTC	CASSLTLAETQYF
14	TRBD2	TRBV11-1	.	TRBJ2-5	TGTGCCAGCAGCTTAGGCGGGAGCTGTGAGACCCAGTACTTC	CASSLGGSCETQYF
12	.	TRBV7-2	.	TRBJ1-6	TGTGCCAGCAGCTTCGGGACTTCACCCCTCCACTTT	CASSFGTSPLHF
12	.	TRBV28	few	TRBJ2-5	TGTGCCAGCAGTCCACCTAGGGGCAAGCAGTACTTC	CASSPPRGKQYF
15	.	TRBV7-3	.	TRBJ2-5	TGTGCCAGCAGCCCGTATAGCGGAAGCCAAGAGACCCAGTACTTC	CASSPYSGSQETQYF
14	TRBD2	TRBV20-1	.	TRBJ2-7	TGCAGTGCTAGATCTAGCGGAGCTACCTACGAGCAGTACTTC	CSARSSGATYEQYF
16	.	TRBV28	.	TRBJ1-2	TGTGCCAGCAGTTTCTATGGGACCGGGACCGATTATGGCTACACCTTC	CASSFYGTGTDYGYTF
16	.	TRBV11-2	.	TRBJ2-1	TGTGCCAGCAGGTCGGGAGTACAGAGCTCCTACAATGGGCAGTTCTTC	CASRSGVQSSYNGQFF
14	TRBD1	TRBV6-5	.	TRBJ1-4	TGTGCCAGCAGGCACATGGACAGGGGGGGAGCACTGTTTTTT	CASRHMDRGGALFF
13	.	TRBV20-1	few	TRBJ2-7	TGCAGTGCTAGAAAAGAGGGCTCCTACGAGCAGTACTTC	CSARKEGSYEQYF
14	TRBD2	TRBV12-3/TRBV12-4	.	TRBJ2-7	TGTGCCAGCAGTTTGGGACTAGCGAACTACGAGCAGTACTTC	CASSLGLANYEQYF
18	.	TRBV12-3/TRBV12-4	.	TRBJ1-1	TGTGCCAGCAGTTTAACTATCGGCGCCAGGCATTATAACACTGAAGCTTTCTTT	CASSLTIGARHYNTEAFF
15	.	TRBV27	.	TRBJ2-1	TGTGCCAGCCGGACCTTAGCGGACCGATACAATGAGCAGTTCTTC	CASRTLADRYNEQFF
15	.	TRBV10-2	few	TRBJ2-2	TGCGCCAGCAGTGAGGAGGCGGTGAACACCGGGGAGCTGTTTTTT	CASSEEAVNTGELFF